This T cell receptor (beta chain) comes out of a study of blood T cell repertoires in COVID-19. Measured with immunoSEQ multiplex PCR; TCRdb has only the in-frame clones, and not every one. Altogether about 46,000 clones are present, 88% being singletons, with the ten largest covering about 8.8%. V was pared by 5 bases and J by 9 bases, with 9 bases of the junction left unmatched. CDR3 length: 14 amino acids. Per germline, CDR1 LNHDA and CDR2 SQIVND (reference sequence). The sequenced sample consisted of peripheral blood. The V gene is TRBV19, the J gene TRBJ2-2; 7 nucleotides align to TRBD2. This clonotype was sampled from a man in his forties or fifties with active COVID-19. CDR3 nucleotides: TGTGCCAGTAGTGGCGGGACTAAGGGACGGGAGCTGTTTTTT. It translates to CASSGGTKGRELFF.